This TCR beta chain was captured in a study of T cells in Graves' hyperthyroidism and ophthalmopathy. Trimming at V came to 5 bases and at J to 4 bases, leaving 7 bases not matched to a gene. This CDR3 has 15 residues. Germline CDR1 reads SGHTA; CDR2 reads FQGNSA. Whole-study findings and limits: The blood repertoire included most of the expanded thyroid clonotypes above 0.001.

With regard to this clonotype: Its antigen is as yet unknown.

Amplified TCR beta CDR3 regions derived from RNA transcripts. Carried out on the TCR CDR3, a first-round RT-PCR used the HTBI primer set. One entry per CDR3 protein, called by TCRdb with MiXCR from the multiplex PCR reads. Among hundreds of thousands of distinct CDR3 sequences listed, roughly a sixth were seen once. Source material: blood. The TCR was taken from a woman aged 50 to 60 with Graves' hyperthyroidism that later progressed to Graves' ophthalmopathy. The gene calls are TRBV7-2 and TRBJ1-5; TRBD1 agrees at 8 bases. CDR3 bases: TGTGCCAGCAGCCGCACGCAGGGGGCGAATCAGCCCCAGCATTTT. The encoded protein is CASSRTQGANQPQHF.